This TCR beta chain was sequenced in a study of glioma-infiltrating T cells. The table lists this clonotype with many counts. The target antigen is unknown. TCR alpha and beta CDR3 regions were amplified from RNA using iRepertoire nested multiplex PCR. Input was about 85-450 ng of tissue mRNA or PBMC total RNA. TCRdb independently ran MiXCR on the multiplex PCR reads; one entry per CDR3 protein. Here the sample spans over 80,000 distinct CDR3 sequences, approximately 39% being singletons. The CDR3 runs to 16 residues. V was cut by 5 bases and J by 2 bases, with 19 bases left in between. The V gene's germline CDR1 is SEHNR and CDR2 FQNEAQ (reference sequence). Study results and caveats: Only very few CDR3 sequences appeared in both tissue and blood. Gliomas, especially low-grade, showed above-expected tissue-blood divergence; non-neoplastic patients showed below.

This chain joins TRBV7-9 and TRBJ2-7, with D possibly being TRBD2 (6 bases). The source material was glioma tissue, nonneoplastic brain tissue, or PBMCs (not recorded which). The clonotype comes from a human donor with low-grade glioma or glioblastoma, undergoing nonglioma brain surgery, or in good health (not recorded which). The CDR3 is CASSGFGGGDPYEQYF. The CDR3 DNA is TGTGCCAGCAGCGGATTTGGGGGAGGCGACCCCTACGAGCAGTACTTC.